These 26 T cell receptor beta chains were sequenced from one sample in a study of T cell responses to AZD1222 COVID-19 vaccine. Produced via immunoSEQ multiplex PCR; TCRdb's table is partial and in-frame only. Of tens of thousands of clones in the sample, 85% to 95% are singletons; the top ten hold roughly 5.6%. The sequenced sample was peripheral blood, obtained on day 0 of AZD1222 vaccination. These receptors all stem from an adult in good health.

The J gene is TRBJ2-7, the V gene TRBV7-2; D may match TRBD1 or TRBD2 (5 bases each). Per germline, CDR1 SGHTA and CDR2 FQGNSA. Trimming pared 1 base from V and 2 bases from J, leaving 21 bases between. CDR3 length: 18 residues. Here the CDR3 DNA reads TGTGCCAGCAGCTTAGGGGGACGGTTTACAATTTCTCCCTACGAGCAGTACTTC. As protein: CASSLGGRFTISPYEQYF.

In DNA, the CDR3 is TGTGCCAGCGGCAGGGAAGCTGGGTCCTATAATTCACCCCTCCACTTT. It translates to CASGREAGSYNSPLHF. This rearrangement joins TRBV2 to TRBJ1-6, with D possibly being TRBD1 (5 bases). This CDR3 comprises 16 residues. The V end was cut by 8 bases, the J end by 1 base, with 15 bases between. Germline V gene data show CDR1 as SNHLY and CDR2 as FYNNEI. The entire variable domain, with the rest obtained from reference TRBV2 and TRBJ1-6, is as follows: EPEVTQTPSHQVTQMGQEVILRCVPISNHLYFYWYRQILGQKVEFLVSFYNNEISEKSEIFDDQFSVERPDGSNFTLKIRSTKLEDSAMYFCASGREAGSYNSPLHFGNGTRLTVT.

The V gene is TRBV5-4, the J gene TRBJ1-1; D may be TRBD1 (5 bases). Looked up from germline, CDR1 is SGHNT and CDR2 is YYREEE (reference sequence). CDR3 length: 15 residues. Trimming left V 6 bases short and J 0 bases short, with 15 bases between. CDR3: CASTTGGGMNTEAFF. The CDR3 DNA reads TGTGCCAGCACCACCGGGGGGGGAATGAACACTGAAGCTTTCTTT. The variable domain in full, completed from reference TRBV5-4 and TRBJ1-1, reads ETGVTQSPTHLIKTRGQQVTLRCSSQSGHNTVSWYQQALGQGPQFIFQYYREEENGRGNFPPRFSGLQFPNYSSELNVNALELDDSALYLCASTTGGGMNTEAFFGQGTRLTVV.

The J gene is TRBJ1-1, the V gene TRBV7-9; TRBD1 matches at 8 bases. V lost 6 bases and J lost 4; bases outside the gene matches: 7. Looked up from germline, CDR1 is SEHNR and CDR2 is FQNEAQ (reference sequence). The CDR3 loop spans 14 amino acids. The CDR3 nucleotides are TGTGCCAGCAGTACGGACAGGGAGGGCACTGAAGCTTTCTTT. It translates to CASSTDREGTEAFF.

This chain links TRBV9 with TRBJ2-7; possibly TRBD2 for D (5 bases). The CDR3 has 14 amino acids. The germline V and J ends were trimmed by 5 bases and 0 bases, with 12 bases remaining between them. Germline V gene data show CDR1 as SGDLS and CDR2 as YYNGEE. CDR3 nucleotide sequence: TGTGCCAGCAGTTATAGCGCCGGCTCCTACGAGCAGTACTTC. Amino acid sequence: CASSYSAGSYEQYF.

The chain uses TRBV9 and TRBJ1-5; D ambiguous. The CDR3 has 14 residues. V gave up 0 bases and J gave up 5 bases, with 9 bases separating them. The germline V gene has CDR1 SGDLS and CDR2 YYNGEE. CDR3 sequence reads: CASSVDSAYQPQHF. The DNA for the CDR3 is TGTGCCAGCAGCGTAGATAGCGCATATCAGCCCCAGCATTTT.

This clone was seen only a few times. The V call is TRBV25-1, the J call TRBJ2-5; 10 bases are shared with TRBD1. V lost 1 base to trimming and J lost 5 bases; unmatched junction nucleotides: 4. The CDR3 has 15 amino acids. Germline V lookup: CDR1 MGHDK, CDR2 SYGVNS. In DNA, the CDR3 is TGTGCCAGCAGTGAATGGACAGGGGGGTGGGAGACCCAGTACTTC. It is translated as CASSEWTGGWETQYF. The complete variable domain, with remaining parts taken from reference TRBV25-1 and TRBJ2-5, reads EADIYQTPRYLVIGTGKKITLECSQTMGHDKMYWYQQDPGMELHLIHYSYGVNSTEKGDLSSESTVSRIRTEHFPLTLESARPSHTSQYLCASSEWTGGWETQYFGPGTRLLVL.

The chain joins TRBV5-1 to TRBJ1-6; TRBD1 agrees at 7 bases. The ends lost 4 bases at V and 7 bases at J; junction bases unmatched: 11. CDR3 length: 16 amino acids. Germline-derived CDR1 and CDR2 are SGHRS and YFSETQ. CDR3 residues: CASSLGPGTVNSPLHF. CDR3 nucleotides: TGCGCCAGCAGCCTGGGACCCGGGACAGTCAATTCACCCCTCCACTTT. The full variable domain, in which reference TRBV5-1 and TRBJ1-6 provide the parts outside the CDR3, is KAGVTQTPRYLIKTRGQQVTLSCSPISGHRSVSWYQQTPGQGLQFLFEYFSETQRNKGNFPGRFSGRQFSNSRSEMNVSTLELGDSALYLCASSLGPGTVNSPLHFGNGTRLTVT.

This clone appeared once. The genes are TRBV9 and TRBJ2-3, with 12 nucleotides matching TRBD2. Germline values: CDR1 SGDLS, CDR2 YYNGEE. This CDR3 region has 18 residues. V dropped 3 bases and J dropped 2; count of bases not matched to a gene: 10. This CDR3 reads CASSGDPTSGGSTDTQYF. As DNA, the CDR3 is TGTGCCAGCAGCGGGGACCCGACTAGCGGGGGATCCACAGATACGCAGTATTTT.

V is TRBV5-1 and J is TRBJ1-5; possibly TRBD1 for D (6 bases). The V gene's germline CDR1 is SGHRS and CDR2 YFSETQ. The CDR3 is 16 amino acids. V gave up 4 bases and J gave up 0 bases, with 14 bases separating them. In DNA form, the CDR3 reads TGCGCCAGCAGCCTGGACAGCGGACATAGCAATCAGCCCCAGCATTTT. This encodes CASSLDSGHSNQPQHF.

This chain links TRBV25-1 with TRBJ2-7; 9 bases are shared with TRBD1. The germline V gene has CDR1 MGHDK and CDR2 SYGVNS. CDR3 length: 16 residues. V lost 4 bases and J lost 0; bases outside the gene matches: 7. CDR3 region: CASSASPGQGSYEQYF. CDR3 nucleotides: TGTGCCAGCAGTGCGTCTCCGGGACAGGGCTCCTACGAGCAGTACTTC.

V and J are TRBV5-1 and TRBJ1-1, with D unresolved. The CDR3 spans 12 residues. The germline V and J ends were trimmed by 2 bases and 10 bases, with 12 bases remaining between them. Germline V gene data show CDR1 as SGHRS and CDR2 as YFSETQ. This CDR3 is CASSLPGKGAFF. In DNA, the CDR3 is TGCGCCAGCAGCTTACCGGGCAAAGGAGCTTTCTTT.

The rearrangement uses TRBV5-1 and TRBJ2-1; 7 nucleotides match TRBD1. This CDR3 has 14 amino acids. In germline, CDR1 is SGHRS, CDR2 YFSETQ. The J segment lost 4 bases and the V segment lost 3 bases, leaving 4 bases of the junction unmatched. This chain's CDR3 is CASSWGQTYNEQFF. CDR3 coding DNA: TGCGCCAGCAGCTGGGGACAGACATACAATGAGCAGTTCTTC.

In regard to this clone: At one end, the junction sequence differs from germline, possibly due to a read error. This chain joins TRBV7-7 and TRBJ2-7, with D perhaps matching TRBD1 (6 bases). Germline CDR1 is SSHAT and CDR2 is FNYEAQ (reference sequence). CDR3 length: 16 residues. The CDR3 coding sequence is TGTGCTAGCAGCTTAGGACTTCGGGACACCCTTGCCGAGCAGTACTTC. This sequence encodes CASSLGLRDTLAEQYF.

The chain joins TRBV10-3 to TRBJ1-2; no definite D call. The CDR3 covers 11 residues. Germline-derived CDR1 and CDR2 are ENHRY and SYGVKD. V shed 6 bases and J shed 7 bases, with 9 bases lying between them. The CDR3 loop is CAISSRIGYTF. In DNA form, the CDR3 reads TGTGCCATCAGCAGCCGGATTGGCTACACCTTC.

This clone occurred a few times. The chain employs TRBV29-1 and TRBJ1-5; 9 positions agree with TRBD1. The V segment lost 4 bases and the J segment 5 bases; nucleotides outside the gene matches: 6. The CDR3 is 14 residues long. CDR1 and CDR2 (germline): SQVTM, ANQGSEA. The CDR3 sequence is CSVVGTGTHQPQHF. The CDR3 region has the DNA TGCAGCGTTGTCGGGACAGGGACACATCAGCCCCAGCATTTT.

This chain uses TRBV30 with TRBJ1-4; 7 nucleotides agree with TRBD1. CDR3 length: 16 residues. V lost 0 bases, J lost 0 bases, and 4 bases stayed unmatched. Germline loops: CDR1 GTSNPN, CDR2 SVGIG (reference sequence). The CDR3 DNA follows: TGTGCCTGGAGTGTAGGGACAGTGACAACTAATGAAAAACTGTTTTTT. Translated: CAWSVGTVTTNEKLFF.

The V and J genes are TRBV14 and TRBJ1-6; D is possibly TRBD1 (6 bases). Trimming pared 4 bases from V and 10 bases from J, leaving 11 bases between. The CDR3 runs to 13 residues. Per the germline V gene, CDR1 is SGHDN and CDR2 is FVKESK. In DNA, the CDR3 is TGTGCCAGCAGCCTTACGGGACAATCACCCCTCCACTTT. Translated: CASSLTGQSPLHF.

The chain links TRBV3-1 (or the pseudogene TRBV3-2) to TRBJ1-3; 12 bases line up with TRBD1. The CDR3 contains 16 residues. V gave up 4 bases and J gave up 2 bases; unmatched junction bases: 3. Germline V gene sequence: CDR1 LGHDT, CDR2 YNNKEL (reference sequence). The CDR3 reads CASSLRDRGPGNTIYF. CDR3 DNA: TGTGCCAGCAGCCTCCGGGACAGGGGGCCTGGAAACACCATATATTTT.

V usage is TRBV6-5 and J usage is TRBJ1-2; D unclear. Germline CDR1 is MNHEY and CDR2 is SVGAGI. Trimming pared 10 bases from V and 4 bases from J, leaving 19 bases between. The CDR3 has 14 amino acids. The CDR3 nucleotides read TGTGCCACCATGGACGTACTCGAGTCCTATGGCTACACCTTC. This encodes CATMDVLESYGYTF.

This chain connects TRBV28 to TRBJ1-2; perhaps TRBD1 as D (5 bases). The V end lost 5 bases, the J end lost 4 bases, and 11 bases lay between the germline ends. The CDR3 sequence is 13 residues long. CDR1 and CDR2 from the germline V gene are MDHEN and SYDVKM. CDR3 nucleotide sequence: TGTGCCAGCAGTACACCGACAGCCTATGGCTACACCTTC. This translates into CASSTPTAYGYTF.

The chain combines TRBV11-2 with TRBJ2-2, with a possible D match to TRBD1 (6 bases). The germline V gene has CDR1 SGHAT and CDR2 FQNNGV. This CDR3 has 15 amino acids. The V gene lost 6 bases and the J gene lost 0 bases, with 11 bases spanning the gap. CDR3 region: CASSPTGSNTGELFF. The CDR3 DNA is TGTGCCAGCAGTCCGACAGGATCGAACACCGGGGAGCTGTTTTTT.

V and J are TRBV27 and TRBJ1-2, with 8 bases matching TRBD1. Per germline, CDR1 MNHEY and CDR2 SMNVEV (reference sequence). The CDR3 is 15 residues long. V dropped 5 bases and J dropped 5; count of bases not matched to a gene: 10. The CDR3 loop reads CASSITGQGKYGYTF. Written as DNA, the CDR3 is TGTGCCAGCAGTATAACCGGACAGGGAAAGTATGGCTACACCTTC.

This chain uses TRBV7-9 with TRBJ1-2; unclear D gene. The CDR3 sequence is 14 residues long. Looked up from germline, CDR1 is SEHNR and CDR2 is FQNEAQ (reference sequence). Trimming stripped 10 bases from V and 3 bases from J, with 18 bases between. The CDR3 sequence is CATLSGPDYYGYTF. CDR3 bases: TGTGCCACCCTCTCCGGTCCGGATTACTATGGCTACACCTTC.

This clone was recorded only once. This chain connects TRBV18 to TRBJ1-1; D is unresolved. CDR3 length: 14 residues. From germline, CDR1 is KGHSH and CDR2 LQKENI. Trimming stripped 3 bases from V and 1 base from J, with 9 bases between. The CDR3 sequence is CASSPLVANTEAFF. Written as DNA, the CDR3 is TGTGCCAGCTCACCCCTCGTAGCGAACACTGAAGCTTTCTTT.

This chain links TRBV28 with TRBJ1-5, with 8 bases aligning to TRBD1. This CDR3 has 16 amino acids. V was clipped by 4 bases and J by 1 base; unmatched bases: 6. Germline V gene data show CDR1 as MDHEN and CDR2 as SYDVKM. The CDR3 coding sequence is TGTGCCAGCAGTTCCATGGACAGGGTGAGCAATCAGCCCCAGCATTTT. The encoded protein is CASSSMDRVSNQPQHF. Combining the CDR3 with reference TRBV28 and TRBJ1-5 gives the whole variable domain DVKVTQSSRYLVKRTGEKVFLECVQDMDHENMFWYRQDPGLGLRLIYFSYDVKMKEKGDIPEGYSVSREKKERFSLILESASTNQTSMYLCASSSMDRVSNQPQHFGDGTRLSIL.